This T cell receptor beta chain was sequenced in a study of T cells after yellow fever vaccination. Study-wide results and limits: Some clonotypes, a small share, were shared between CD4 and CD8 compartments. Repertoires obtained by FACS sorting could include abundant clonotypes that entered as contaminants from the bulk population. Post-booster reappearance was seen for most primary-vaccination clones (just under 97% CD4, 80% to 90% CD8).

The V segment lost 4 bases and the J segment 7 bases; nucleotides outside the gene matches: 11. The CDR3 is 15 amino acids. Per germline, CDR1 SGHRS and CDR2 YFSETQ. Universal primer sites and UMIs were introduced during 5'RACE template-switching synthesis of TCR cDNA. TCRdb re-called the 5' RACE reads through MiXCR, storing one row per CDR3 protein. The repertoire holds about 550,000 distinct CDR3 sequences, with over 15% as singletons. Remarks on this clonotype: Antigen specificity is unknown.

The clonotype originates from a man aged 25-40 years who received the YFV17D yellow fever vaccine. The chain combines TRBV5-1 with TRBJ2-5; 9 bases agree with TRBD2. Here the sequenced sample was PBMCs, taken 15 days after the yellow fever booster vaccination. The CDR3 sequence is CASSESSSGARTQYF. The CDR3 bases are TGCGCCAGCAGCGAATCGTCTAGCGGGGCCAGGACCCAGTACTTC.